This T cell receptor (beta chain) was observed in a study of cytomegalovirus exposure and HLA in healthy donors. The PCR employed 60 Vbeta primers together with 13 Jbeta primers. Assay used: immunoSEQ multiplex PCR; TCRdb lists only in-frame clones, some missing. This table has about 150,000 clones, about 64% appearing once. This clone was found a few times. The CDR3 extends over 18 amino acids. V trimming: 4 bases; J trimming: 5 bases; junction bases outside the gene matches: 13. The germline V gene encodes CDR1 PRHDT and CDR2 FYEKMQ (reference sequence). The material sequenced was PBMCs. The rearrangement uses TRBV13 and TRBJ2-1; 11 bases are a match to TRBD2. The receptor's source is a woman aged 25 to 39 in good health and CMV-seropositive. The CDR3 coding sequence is TGTGCCAGCAGCTCCTTCACACCGGCTAGCGGGGGGCACAATGAGCAGTTCTTC. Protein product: CASSSFTPASGGHNEQFF.